Following are 20 T cell receptor beta chains from one sample sequenced in a study of blood T cell repertoires in COVID-19. Sequencing was performed with immunoSEQ multiplex PCR; in TCRdb, only in-frame clones are kept and a portion is missing. The table lists around 250,000 clones, roughly 90% of them singletons. The sequenced sample consisted of peripheral blood. Source of these receptors: a human donor in a cohort sampled during active COVID-19.

The chain carries TRBV7-2 and TRBJ1-6, with a possible D match to TRBD1 (6 bases). The CDR3 sequence is 16 residues long. The ends were cut back, 5 bases at V and 1 base at J, with 12 bases in the middle. Germline V CDR1 and CDR2: SGHTA, FQGNSA. The CDR3 nucleotides are TGTGCCAGCAGCCCCACAGGGCAGTCCTATAATTCACCCCTCCACTTT. It yields the protein CASSPTGQSYNSPLHF.

The V and J genes are TRBV28 and TRBJ2-1; TRBD2 agrees at 10 bases. This CDR3 is 15 amino acids long. The J segment lost 2 bases and the V segment lost 5 bases, leaving 3 bases of the junction unmatched. CDR1 MDHEN and CDR2 SYDVKM come from the germline V gene. In DNA form, the CDR3 reads TGTGCCAGCAGTAGGAGCGGGAGGGCCTACAATGAGCAGTTCTTC. Protein product: CASSRSGRAYNEQFF.

The genes are TRBV7-8 and TRBJ2-1, with TRBD1 matching over 7 bases. CDR1 is SGHVS and CDR2 is FQNEAQ in the germline V gene. V shed 8 bases, J shed 3 bases, and the junction held 10 bases outside the gene matches. The CDR3 has 15 amino acids. CDR3 in amino acids: CASGRDGTDYNEQFF. The CDR3, as DNA: TGTGCCAGCGGTAGAGACGGGACAGACTACAATGAGCAGTTCTTC.

The rearrangement links TRBV30 to TRBJ1-2, with D maybe TRBD1 (5 bases). The ends were cut back, 0 bases at V and 5 bases at J, with 19 bases in the middle. The CDR3 has 16 residues. CDR1 and CDR2 from the germline V gene are GTSNPN and SVGIG (reference sequence). CDR3 region: CAWSVALGATHYGYTF. CDR3 nucleotides: TGTGCCTGGAGTGTCGCGCTTGGGGCCACGCATTATGGCTACACCTTC.

V gene TRBV7-8 combines with J gene TRBJ2-6, with TRBD1 matching over 7 bases. Germline CDR1 is SGHVS and CDR2 is FQNEAQ. The CDR3 has 17 amino acids. Trimming at V came to 5 bases and at J to 0 bases, leaving 7 bases not matched to a gene. The CDR3 loop is CASSPRTGVSGANVLTF. The DNA of the CDR3 is TGTGCCAGCAGCCCGCGGACAGGAGTCTCTGGGGCCAACGTCCTGACTTTC. The full variable domain, completed using reference TRBV7-8 and TRBJ2-6, is GAGVSQSPRYKVAKRGQDVALRCDPISGHVSLFWYQQALGQGPEFLTYFQNEAQLDKSGLPSDRFFAERPEGSVSTLKIQRTQQEDSAVYLCASSPRTGVSGANVLTFGAGSRLTVL.

The chain joins TRBV27 to TRBJ2-2; 8 positions match TRBD1. Losses at the gene ends were 3 bases for V and 5 bases for J; bases not matched to a gene: 11. CDR3 length: 17 amino acids. Germline CDR1 reads MNHEY; CDR2 reads SMNVEV (reference sequence). In DNA form, the CDR3 reads TGTGCCAGCAGTTTGGACCCAGGGGGCGTTTGGACCGGGGAGCTGTTTTTT. Amino acid sequence: CASSLDPGGVWTGELFF.

The rearrangement links TRBV28 to TRBJ2-6; TRBD1 aligns across 9 bases. CDR1 MDHEN and CDR2 SYDVKM come from the germline V gene. Germline trimming cut 5 bases from V and 2 bases from J; bases unmatched to any gene: 13. The CDR3 is 19 residues long. The CDR3 nucleotides read TGTGCCAGCAGTACTAAGGACAGGGGCTTTTGGGCTGGGGCCAACGTCCTGACTTTC. Encoded protein: CASSTKDRGFWAGANVLTF.

The V call is TRBV5-8, the J call TRBJ2-1, with no clear D. Trimming cost V 1 base and J 7 bases, with 15 bases left between them. This CDR3 has 15 residues. Germline loops: CDR1 SGHTS, CDR2 YDEGEE. The CDR3 region is CASSLWAAPRNEQFF. CDR3 DNA sequence: TGTGCCAGCAGCTTGTGGGCAGCCCCAAGGAATGAGCAGTTCTTC.

This chain uses TRBV4-2 with TRBJ1-6, with 8 positions matching TRBD1. The CDR3 extends over 17 amino acids. The junction had 12 bases not matched to a gene; V was cut back by 4 bases and J by 7 bases. Germline values: CDR1 LGHNA, CDR2 YNFKEQ. The CDR3 coding sequence is TGTGCCAGCAGCCGAGAGGATCCGGGACAGGACAATTCACCCCTCCACTTT. Protein: CASSREDPGQDNSPLHF.

The chain employs TRBV5-1 and TRBJ1-6; D is undetermined. Looked up from germline, CDR1 is SGHRS and CDR2 is YFSETQ. There are 15 residues in the CDR3. V lost 1 base and J lost 7, with 12 bases in between. CDR3 nucleotide sequence: TGCGCCAGCAGCTTGCCCAGCGGTCTCAATTCACCCCTCCACTTT. It encodes CASSLPSGLNSPLHF.

The chain has TRBV15 and TRBJ2-5; a weak D match, TRBD2 (6 bases). Germline CDR1 is LNHNV and CDR2 is YYDKDF (reference sequence). The CDR3 is 16 residues long. Trimming cost V 1 base and J 2 bases, with 14 bases left between them. CDR3 in amino acids: CATSRANGGPQETQYF. CDR3 coding DNA: TGTGCCACCAGCAGAGCTAACGGGGGTCCTCAAGAGACCCAGTACTTC.

The chain recombines TRBV19 with TRBJ2-5, with 10 bases lining up with TRBD2. The CDR3 covers 15 residues. Trimming removed 3 bases from V and 5 bases from J; junction bases left unmatched: 6. The germline gives CDR1 LNHDA, CDR2 SQIVND (reference sequence). The CDR3 bases are TGTGCCAGTAGTATGAAGCTAGCGGGAGTCGAGACCCAGTACTTC. Translation gives CASSMKLAGVETQYF.

The chain recombines TRBV13 with TRBJ2-1; 9 nucleotides match TRBD2. The CDR3 has 20 amino acids. Germline loops: CDR1 PRHDT, CDR2 FYEKMQ (reference sequence). Trimming cost V 6 bases and J 5 bases; bases outside gene matches: 23. The CDR3 spells CASSFTGKILRGGQDNEQFF. DNA for the CDR3: TGTGCCAGCAGTTTCACAGGAAAAATATTGCGGGGGGGCCAGGACAATGAGCAGTTCTTC.

Only a few counts were recorded for this clone. V and J are TRBV4-2 and TRBJ1-1; D not resolved. The length of the CDR3 is 13 residues. Germline V gene data show CDR1 as LGHNA and CDR2 as YNFKEQ. V lost 4 bases and J lost 0, with 6 bases in between. The CDR3 DNA reads TGTGCCAGCAGCCGCGAGCTGAACACTGAAGCTTTCTTT. The encoded protein is CASSRELNTEAFF.

The gene calls are TRBV20-1 and TRBJ2-7; 10 positions match TRBD2. This CDR3 comprises 16 residues. Germline V lookup: CDR1 DFQATT, CDR2 SNEGSKA (reference sequence). V gave up 3 bases and J gave up 2 bases; unmatched junction bases: 10. The CDR3 DNA reads TGCAGTGCTAGTCTGGGGCTAGCGGGGGCAACCTACGAGCAGTACTTC. As protein: CSASLGLAGATYEQYF.

This clone was seen only a few times. The chain has TRBV4-1 and TRBJ1-5; weak D call: TRBD1 (6 bases). The germline V gene has CDR1 MGHRA and CDR2 YSYEKL. The CDR3 extends over 17 amino acids. V lost 4 bases and J 0 bases, leaving 16 bases between the germline ends. CDR3 residues: CASSPITGRYSNQPQHF. Here the CDR3 DNA reads TGCGCCAGCAGCCCGATAACAGGGCGCTATAGCAATCAGCCCCAGCATTTT.

The chain uses TRBV19 and TRBJ2-5, with 7 bases identical to TRBD1. This CDR3 comprises 14 residues. CDR1 and CDR2 from the germline V gene are LNHDA and SQIVND (reference sequence). V shed 5 bases, J shed 2 bases, and the junction held 5 bases outside the gene matches. CDR3 nucleotide sequence: TGTGCCAGTAGTTCCCGACAGGGTCAAGAGACCCAGTACTTC. Protein product: CASSSRQGQETQYF.

CDR3 residues: CASSQATGNTEAFF. The CDR3 nucleotides are TGTGCCAGCAGCCAGGCAACAGGAAACACTGAAGCTTTCTTT. The rearrangement joins TRBV4-2 to TRBJ1-1, with D tentatively TRBD1 (5 bases). The CDR3 loop spans 14 amino acids. Trimming stripped 3 bases from V and 2 bases from J, with 10 bases between. Germline V gene data show CDR1 as LGHNA and CDR2 as YNFKEQ.

On this clone itself: At one end the junction does not follow the germline gene, possibly because of a read error. In DNA, the CDR3 is TGTGCCAGCAGCGGAGTGAGTCCCATTTCCTCCAACAATGAGCAGTTCTTC. Protein: CASSGVSPISSNNEQFF. The V and J genes are TRBV3-1 (or the pseudogene TRBV3-2) and TRBJ2-1, with no clear D. The CDR3 extends over 17 amino acids. The germline V gene has CDR1 LGHDT and CDR2 YNNKEL (reference sequence).

The rearrangement links TRBV3-1 (or the pseudogene TRBV3-2) to TRBJ2-5; TRBD2 is a possible D gene (6 bases). The CDR3 spans 16 residues. From germline, CDR1 is LGHDT and CDR2 YNNKEL (reference sequence). The V end was cut by 1 base, the J end by 7 bases, with 19 bases between. The CDR3 loop reads CASSQVQDLLGGTQYF. CDR3 coding DNA: TGTGCCAGCAGCCAAGTTCAGGATTTGCTGGGGGGGACCCAGTACTTC.